The 5 T cell receptor beta chains below all came from one sample that was sequenced in a study of blood T cell repertoires in COVID-19. Repertoires were generated with immunoSEQ multiplex PCR, while TCRdb's copy carries only in-frame clones and drops some. Of approximately 290,000 clones listed, about 85% are singletons. The specimen was peripheral blood. These receptors were taken from a human donor with COVID-19, enrolled during active disease. The donor label of this sample is uncertain.

V is TRBV19 and J is TRBJ1-5, with D uncertain. Per germline, CDR1 LNHDA and CDR2 SQIVND (reference sequence). This CDR3 has 14 amino acids. Deletions cut 6 bases from V and 4 bases from J, with 13 bases between. CDR3 in amino acids: CASRAGRTNQPQHF. In DNA, the CDR3 is TGTGCCAGTAGAGCGGGCAGAACAAATCAGCCCCAGCATTTT.

This chain joins TRBV10-3 and TRBJ2-3; perhaps TRBD2 as D (5 bases). The CDR3 is 12 amino acids. Trimming took 8 bases from V and 3 from J, leaving 9 bases between them. Germline V gives CDR1 ENHRY, CDR2 SYGVKD. CDR3 amino acids: CAIWPGTDTQYF. CDR3 DNA sequence: TGTGCCATCTGGCCGGGAACAGATACGCAGTATTTT.

V gene TRBV19 combines with J gene TRBJ2-7; TRBD1 matches at 11 bases. The CDR3 has 15 residues. Trimming took 4 bases from V and 1 from J; bases not matched to a gene: 3. Per the germline V gene, CDR1 is LNHDA and CDR2 is SQIVND (reference sequence). The CDR3 reads CASSSGQGASYEQYF. CDR3 nucleotide sequence: TGTGCCAGTAGTAGCGGACAGGGGGCATCCTACGAGCAGTACTTC.

This clone was seen a single time. The V gene is TRBV28, the J gene TRBJ1-2; 8 positions agree with TRBD1. Losses at the gene ends were 1 base for V and 1 base for J; bases not matched to a gene: 5. CDR1 and CDR2 from the germline V gene are MDHEN and SYDVKM. This CDR3 contains 16 residues. The CDR3 nucleotides read TGTGCCAGCAGTTTATCGGACAGGGTGATTAACTATGGCTACACCTTC. This codes for CASSLSDRVINYGYTF.

The chain links TRBV30 to TRBJ1-5; 7 bases are shared with TRBD1. The CDR3 length is 16 residues. Trimming at V came to 1 base and at J to 5 bases, leaving 11 bases not matched to a gene. CDR1 GTSNPN and CDR2 SVGIG come from the germline V gene (reference sequence). CDR3 DNA sequence: TGTGCCTGGAGTGAGGGGGCAGGGGACCTCTATCAGCCCCAGCATTTT. Its protein is CAWSEGAGDLYQPQHF.